Presented here are 2 T cell receptor beta chains from one specimen sequenced in a study of CD8+CD57+ T cells in acquired aplastic anemia. Both TCR beta VDJ combination and CDR3 sequence profiling were carried out. Genomic DNA was the template for this profiling. TCRdb re-called the reads with MiXCR, one entry per CDR3 protein. The sample includes 150,000 to 200,000 distinct CDR3 sequences, less than 60% of them seen just once. By flow cytometry, patients selected for sequencing had shown an expansion of CD8+CD57+ cells. Sample: sorted CD4+, CD8+, or CD8+CD57+ T cells (not recorded which) from PBMCs. The receptors originated from a human donor with aplastic anemia.

A remark on this clonotype: Given the absence of the conserved phenylalanine or tryptophan at the CDR3 end, a read error is likely. The V call is TRBV5-4, the J call TRBJ1-5; tentatively, D is TRBD1 (6 bases). This CDR3 spans 15 amino acids. V dropped 5 bases and J dropped 4 bases, with 16 bases sitting between them. CDR1 SGHNT and CDR2 YYREEE come from the germline V gene (reference sequence). CDR3 sequence reads: CASRYWEGVNQPQHS. The CDR3 region has the DNA TGTGCCAGCAGGTATTGGGAGGGGGTGAATCAGCCCCAGCATTCT.

This chain joins TRBV6-8 and TRBJ2-5; no firm D call. Trimming left V 6 bases short and J 0 bases short, with 11 bases between. CDR1 and CDR2 from the germline V gene are MNHGY and SAAAGT. This CDR3 spans 14 amino acids. Here the CDR3 reads CASSSGSNQETQYF. The CDR3 DNA is TGTGCCAGCAGCTCAGGCAGCAACCAAGAGACCCAGTACTTC.